The following is a T cell receptor (beta chain) sequence with its context. Its antigen remains unidentified. V dropped 4 bases and J dropped 8; count of bases not matched to a gene: 15. The CDR3 contains 16 residues. Germline CDR1 is SGHDT and CDR2 is YYEEEE. Produced via immunoSEQ multiplex PCR; TCRdb's table is partial and in-frame only. The sample lists roughly 200,000 clones, approximately 86% occurring once. The source of the sample is a study of cytomegalovirus exposure and HLA in healthy donors. Study-level results: The authors confirmed in vitro that three CMV-associated chains were specific for CMV antigens.

Sequencing was carried out using PBMCs. The clonotype originates from a man in his thirties or forties in good health and CMV-seropositive. The chain carries TRBV5-6 and TRBJ2-5; 9 positions agree with TRBD2. CDR3 nucleotide sequence: TGTGCCAGCAGCCCGCCTCTAGCGGGAATAAGAGATACCCAGTACTTC. This gives the protein CASSPPLAGIRDTQYF.